The 10 T cell receptor beta chains in this list originate from one sample, sequenced in a study of cytomegalovirus exposure and HLA in healthy donors. The PCR contained 60 Vbeta and 13 Jbeta primers. Sequencing used immunoSEQ multiplex PCR; TCRdb keeps in-frame clones, though not all of them. The repertoire includes about 110,000 clones, 65% to 80% of them detected once, and under 7.5% sits in the top ten. Sequences were obtained from PBMCs. The receptors shown here come from a woman in her fifties or sixties in good health and CMV-seropositive.

The sample holds a few counts of this clone. The V call is TRBV10-3, the J call TRBJ1-2, with D possibly being TRBD1 (6 bases). This CDR3 is 12 amino acids long. Trimming pared 7 bases from V and 4 bases from J, leaving 10 bases between. Germline CDR1 and CDR2: ENHRY and SYGVKD. The CDR3 spells CAIKDSSYGYTF. The CDR3 bases are TGTGCCATCAAGGACAGTAGCTATGGCTACACCTTC.

This chain connects TRBV10-3 to TRBJ1-2; TRBD1 matches 8 bases. The CDR3 is 14 amino acids. Germline V lookup: CDR1 ENHRY, CDR2 SYGVKD. The V gene end was trimmed by 6 bases and the J gene end by 5 bases; junction bases not matched to a gene: 8. The CDR3 is CAIRPGTGDYGYTF. CDR3 sequence (DNA): TGTGCCATCAGGCCCGGGACAGGAGATTATGGCTACACCTTC.

The rearrangement uses TRBV6-6 and TRBJ2-7; D is unresolved. Germline-derived CDR1 and CDR2 are MNHNY and SVGAGI (reference sequence). The CDR3 length is 12 residues. V was shortened by 7 bases and J by 3 bases, with 10 bases between the two germline ends. The CDR3 sequence: CASTNGFYEQYF. The CDR3 DNA is TGTGCCAGCACCAACGGGTTCTACGAGCAGTACTTC.

The gene calls are TRBV4-1 and TRBJ2-7; D is unclear. Germline V gene lookup returns CDR1 MGHRA and CDR2 YSYEKL. The CDR3 has 15 amino acids. V was clipped by 1 base and J by 0 bases, with 10 bases between them. CDR3 in amino acids: CASSQGHRASYEQYF. DNA for the CDR3: TGCGCCAGCAGCCAAGGGCACAGAGCCTCCTACGAGCAGTACTTC.

The chain carries TRBV9 and TRBJ1-6; perhaps TRBD1 as D (5 bases). Germline V CDR1 and CDR2: SGDLS, YYNGEE. The CDR3 sequence is 16 residues long. With 0 bases removed from V and 1 base from J, the gap between germline ends came to 8 bases. The CDR3: CASSVGGESYNSPLHF. The CDR3 nucleotides are TGTGCCAGCAGCGTAGGGGGGGAATCCTATAATTCACCCCTCCACTTT.

The CDR3 region has the DNA TGTGCCAGCAGTCTACAGGAAAATCAGCCCCAGCATTTT. Protein sequence: CASSLQENQPQHF. The rearrangement joins TRBV6-1 to TRBJ1-5, with D perhaps matching TRBD1 (5 bases). The CDR3 extends over 13 amino acids. Germline CDR1 and CDR2: MNHNS and SASEGT. Trimming cost V 5 bases and J 4 bases, with 9 bases left between them.

The chain couples TRBV19 to TRBJ1-5; no definite D call. The V end was cut by 2 bases, the J end by 6 bases, with 14 bases between. Germline V lookup: CDR1 LNHDA, CDR2 SQIVND (reference sequence). The CDR3 sequence is 15 residues long. The CDR3 bases are TGTGCCAGTAGTATAATGCCGGGGAAGGGTCAGCCCCAGCATTTT. Residues: CASSIMPGKGQPQHF.

In this sample, this clone turned up a few times. CDR3 coding DNA: TGCAGCGCTGGACAGGACTACGAGCAGTACTTC. Encoded protein: CSAGQDYEQYF. The chain uses TRBV29-1 and TRBJ2-7, with TRBD1 matching over 7 bases. The J segment lost 3 bases and the V segment lost 7 bases, leaving 3 bases of the junction unmatched. The CDR3 has 11 residues. Germline lookup yields CDR1 SQVTM and CDR2 ANQGSEA.

CDR3 amino acids: CAIRDRILSGNTIYF. The DNA for the CDR3 is TGTGCCATCAGGGACAGGATCCTCTCTGGAAACACCATATATTTT. The V and J genes are TRBV10-3 and TRBJ1-3; TRBD1 aligns across 7 bases. J was trimmed by 0 bases and V by 6 bases; bases with no gene match: 5. This CDR3 region has 15 residues. CDR1 and CDR2 (germline): ENHRY, SYGVKD.

The chain couples TRBV5-8 to TRBJ2-3; 14 bases line up with TRBD2. The CDR3 is 16 residues long. V was pared by 3 bases and J by 6 bases, with 6 bases of the junction left unmatched. The germline V gene encodes CDR1 SGHTS and CDR2 YDEGEE. In DNA, the CDR3 is TGTGCCAGCAGCTGGGGGACTAGCGGGGGAACGGATACGCAGTATTTT. Its protein is CASSWGTSGGTDTQYF.